A selection of T cell receptor beta chains follows, all from one sample in a study of Graves' ophthalmopathy and Graves' hyperthyroidism. MiXCR, applied by TCRdb to the multiplex PCR reads, yields one record per CDR3 protein. The profile shows over a million distinct CDR3 sequences, 35% to 45% of them singletons. Material for sequencing was peripheral blood or thyroid tissue (not recorded which). These TCRs come from an adult man with Graves' hyperthyroidism. The CDR3 runs from the conserved cysteine through the conserved F or W. Each record gives: J gene, CDR3 length, clone size, V gene, D gene, CDR3 DNA, CDR3 protein. D genes are given only for firm matches. A row's size may be missing; if present it is once, few, many or a size class.

TRBJ2-7	15	-	TRBV4-2	-	TGTGCCAGCAGCCAGGCGCGACTTGCCTCCTACGAGCAGTACTTC	CASSQARLASYEQYF
TRBJ1-1	15	many	TRBV4-3	-	TGCGCCAGCAGCCAAATTGGATACGGTAACACTGAAGCTTTCTTT	CASSQIGYGNTEAFF
TRBJ1-1	15	-	TRBV5-4	TRBD1	TGTGCCAGCAGTGAGCCGGGACAGGGAAGGACTGAAACTTTCTTT	CASSEPGQGRTETFF
TRBJ1-4	14	many	TRBV28	-	TGCGCCAGCAGCTTGGGGAGAAGGGATGAAAAACTGTTTTTT	CASSLGRRDEKLFF
TRBJ2-6	13	-	TRBV5-1	-	TGCGCCAGCAGCCAATCCGGGGTCAACGTCCTGACTTTC	CASSQSGVNVLTF
TRBJ2-3	13	-	TRBV10-1	-	TGCGCCACCACCCCGGGAGGCACAGATACGCAGTATTTT	CATTPGGTDTQYF
TRBJ1-5	15	many	TRBV12-3/TRBV12-4	TRBD1	TGTGCCAGCAGAAGACAGGGGACGGGCAATCAGCCCCAGCATTTT	CASRRQGTGNQPQHF
TRBJ2-7	14	-	TRBV6-5	-	TGTGCCAGCAGTTGGGACTCTAGCTCCTACGAGCAGTACTTC	CASSWDSSSYEQYF
TRBJ2-7	13	many	TRBV7-8	-	TGTGCCAGCAGCTCCTCGGGAGTACGCGAGCAGTACTTC	CASSSSGVREQYF
TRBJ2-2	16	many	TRBV29-1	-	TGCAGCGTTGGGGAAATTGGGACCTTAAACACCGGGGAGCTGTTTTTT	CSVGEIGTLNTGELFF
TRBJ2-7	13	many	TRBV6-6	TRBD1	TGTGCCAGCAGTGCGCAGGACAGGGGCGAGCAGTACTTC	CASSAQDRGEQYF
TRBJ1-1	17	-	TRBV25-1	TRBD1	TGTGCCAGCAGTTTAGGGGGACAGGGGCTTTGGAGGACTGAAGCTTTCTTT	CASSLGGQGLWRTEAFF
TRBJ2-5	13	-	TRBV5-1	-	TGCGCCAGCAGCTTGGATGGGGAAGAAGCCCAGTACTTC	CASSLDGEEAQYF
TRBJ2-7	15	many	TRBV7-6	TRBD2	TGTGCCAGCAGCTTAGCTGGGCGGGAGGACGACGAGCAGTACTTC	CASSLAGREDDEQYF
TRBJ1-1	15	-	TRBV7-2	-	TGTGCCAGCAGCTTGTGGGCAGGGAGGTTCACTGAAGCTTTCTTT	CASSLWAGRFTEAFF
TRBJ1-2	15	-	TRBV9	TRBD1	TGTGCCAGCAGCCATAGGACAGGGGAGGCTATAGGCTACACCTTC	CASSHRTGEAIGYTF
TRBJ1-1	14	many	TRBV29-1	-	TGCAGCGCTAGGGAAGGCAACATGAACACTGAAGCTTTCTTT	CSAREGNMNTEAFF
TRBJ2-2	16	-	TRBV5-4	TRBD2	TGTGCCAGCAGCTTGGATAGCGGGGAGTACACCGGGGAGCTGTTTTTT	CASSLDSGEYTGELFF
TRBJ2-6	14	many	TRBV20-1	-	TGCAGTGCTAGAGCTACCTCTGGGGCCAACGTCCTGACTTTC	CSARATSGANVLTF
TRBJ2-7	15	many	TRBV2	-	TGTGCCAGCAGTGAAGCCTCAGGGAACTCCTACGAGCAGTACTTC	CASSEASGNSYEQYF
TRBJ1-1	15	many	TRBV7-9	TRBD1	TGTGCCAGCAGCTCATCGGACAGGGGAAGCACTGAAACTTTCTTT	CASSSSDRGSTETFF
TRBJ1-1	17	many	TRBV29-1	TRBD1	TGCAGCGTGGCTAAAGGACAGGTTCACCTCATGAACACTGAAGCTTTCTTT	CSVAKGQVHLMNTEAFF
TRBJ1-1	14	once	TRBV28	-	TGTGCCAGCAGTGCCCATAACCGAGGGACTGAAGCTTTCTTT	CASSAHNRGTEAFF
TRBJ1-1	12	-	TRBV10-3	-	TGTGCCATCAGGCCGGATTTCACTGAAGCTTTCTTT	CAIRPDFTEAFF
TRBJ1-3	18	-	TRBV7-9	-	TGTGCCAGCAGCTCTAGCCGGGGGGGACGGATCTCTGGAAACACCATATATTTT	CASSSSRGGRISGNTIYF
TRBJ2-5	15	many	TRBV24-1	TRBD1	TGTGCCACCAGTGATTTCGGGACAGGGCAAGAGACCCAGTACTTC	CATSDFGTGQETQYF
TRBJ2-5	13	many	TRBV20-1	-	TGCAGTGCTAGAGTCAACCAAGGGGAGACCCAGTACTTC	CSARVNQGETQYF
TRBJ1-1	15	many	TRBV19	-	TGTGCAACGAGGTGGGACGGCGTTTACCCTGATGAAGCTTTCTTT	CATRWDGVYPDEAFF
TRBJ2-2	11	-	TRBV29-1	-	TGCAGCGTTGACGGGACAGGGGAGCTGTTTTTT	CSVDGTGELFF
TRBJ1-1	13	few	TRBV12-3/TRBV12-4	-	TGTGCCAGCAGGGGGGGAGAGAACACTGAAGCTTTCTTT	CASRGGENTEAFF
TRBJ1-5	16	-	TRBV6-5	-	TGTGCCAGCACTAGAGACAGTTTTGGACGGAATCAGCCCCAGCATTTT	CASTRDSFGRNQPQHF
TRBJ2-7	17	-	TRBV19	-	TGTGCCAGTAGTATAGTGGCTGCAGGGGCTTCTTCCTACGAGCAGTACTTC	CASSIVAAGASSYEQYF
TRBJ1-2	16	many	TRBV7-2	TRBD1	TGTGCCAGCAGCTTAGTTTTCGGCAGGGGGTGGGGTGGCTACACCTTC	CASSLVFGRGWGGYTF
TRBJ2-7	14	-	TRBV7-8	TRBD2	TGTGCCAGCAGCTACCGGGGGGACGGAGACGAGCAGTACTTC	CASSYRGDGDEQYF